The 13 T cell receptor beta chains below were found in one sample sequenced in a study of T cell changes during pregnancy in multiple sclerosis. Clones were sequenced by immunoSEQ multiplex PCR, and TCRdb holds only the in-frame ones, with some missing. This table has tens of thousands of clones, roughly 88% appearing once. The specimen was peripheral blood, collected in the second trimester of pregnancy. The receptors originated from a female donor in good health, enrolled as a control in a pregnancy study.

The CDR3 DNA follows: TGTGCCAGCTCACCCCTCACAGGGGGGATGATTTCACCCCTCCACTTT. Amino acid sequence: CASSPLTGGMISPLHF. The V gene is TRBV18, the J gene TRBJ1-6; 8 bases map to TRBD1. With 3 bases clipped from V and 9 bases from J, the junction kept 10 bases outside the gene matches. CDR1 and CDR2 (germline): KGHSH, LQKENI. This CDR3 comprises 16 residues.

The V gene is TRBV4-2, the J gene TRBJ2-7; perhaps TRBD2 as D (6 bases). CDR1 and CDR2 from the germline V gene are LGHNA and YNFKEQ. The length of the CDR3 is 15 residues. V gave up 1 base and J gave up 1 base, with 11 bases separating them. The DNA for the CDR3 is TGTGCCAGCAGCCAAGGTCAAGGAGGGTCCTACGAGCAGTACTTC. It is translated as CASSQGQGGSYEQYF.

The chain links TRBV2 to TRBJ2-3; 13 positions match TRBD2. The CDR3 contains 17 residues. The V gene end was trimmed by 2 bases and the J gene end by 7 bases; junction bases not matched to a gene: 9. Germline V gene sequence: CDR1 SNHLY, CDR2 FYNNEI. The CDR3 DNA is TGTGCCAGCAGTGAAAGTGCACTAGCGGGGGGGATTAATACGCAGTATTTT. Amino acid sequence: CASSESALAGGINTQYF.

The chain recombines TRBV28 with TRBJ1-1; D possibly corresponds to TRBD1 (5 bases). The CDR3 is 13 amino acids. Germline V gives CDR1 MDHEN, CDR2 SYDVKM. Trimming shortened V by 2 bases and J by 11 bases, and 15 bases separated the two germline ends. CDR3 nucleotide sequence: TGTGCCAGCAGTTTAGGGGCACCGCCGGCCGCTTTCTTT. Translated: CASSLGAPPAAFF.

CDR3 sequence: CASSLTGVGNEQFF. DNA for the CDR3: TGTGCCAGCAGCTTAACGGGCGTAGGCAATGAGCAGTTCTTC. The chain carries TRBV7-3 and TRBJ2-1, with unresolved D. V was trimmed by 0 bases and J by 6 bases, leaving 9 bases between them. This CDR3 contains 14 residues. Germline CDR1 is SGHTA and CDR2 is FQGTGA.

This clone has just one count. The chain carries TRBV7-2 and TRBJ2-7; tentative D call: TRBD2 (6 bases). Per the germline V gene, CDR1 is SGHTA and CDR2 is FQGNSA. Trimming shortened V by 2 bases and J by 4 bases, and 15 bases separated the two germline ends. The length of the CDR3 is 15 residues. The CDR3 DNA reads as TGTGCCAGCAGCTTATTCGCGGGGCTCTCTTACGAGCAGTACTTC. It encodes CASSLFAGLSYEQYF.

This chain connects TRBV6-5 to TRBJ1-5; D is unclear. This CDR3 region has 14 residues. Germline-derived CDR1 and CDR2 are MNHEY and SVGAGI. Deletions cut 3 bases from V and 9 bases from J, with 15 bases between. CDR3 in DNA: TGTGCCAGCAGTTATGGGCAGCTCCTCGGGCCCCAGCATTTT. Translation gives CASSYGQLLGPQHF.

The chain couples TRBV6-7 to TRBJ1-4; D gene uncertain. TRBV6-7 is an ORF; its function is uncertain. With 11 bases removed from V and 8 bases from J, the gap between germline ends came to 18 bases. The CDR3 is 13 amino acids. The CDR3 region is CAYYREQREKLFF. The DNA for the CDR3 is TGTGCCTATTACCGGGAACAGAGGGAAAAACTGTTTTTT.

V is TRBV10-3 and J is TRBJ2-5; D unresolved. V was pared by 10 bases and J by 1 base, with 16 bases between. Germline V gives CDR1 ENHRY, CDR2 SYGVKD. The length of the CDR3 is 14 residues. CDR3 residues: CASSPDTVQETQYF. CDR3 nucleotide sequence: TGTGCCAGCAGCCCCGACACGGTCCAAGAGACCCAGTACTTC.

Only one count was recorded for this clone. V and J are TRBV28 and TRBJ2-3; the match to TRBD2 covers 14 bases. V was clipped by 4 bases and J by 4 bases; unmatched bases: 7. The CDR3 covers 17 residues. In germline, CDR1 is MDHEN, CDR2 SYDVKM. The CDR3 coding sequence is TGTGCCAGCAGTTACCGACTAGCGGGAGGGCGCGCAGATACGCAGTATTTT. The encoded protein is CASSYRLAGGRADTQYF.

The chain uses TRBV5-4 and TRBJ2-5, with 10 bases identical to TRBD2. The J call may be incorrect, as the DNA end agrees better with TRBJ2-7. The CDR3 is made up of 16 amino acids. Germline V CDR1 and CDR2: SGHNT, YYREEE (reference sequence). As DNA, the CDR3 is TGTGCCAGCAGCCGCCCCCTAGCGGGGGCCAACTACGAGCAGTACTTC. This encodes CASSRPLAGANYEQYF.

The chain uses TRBV7-7 and TRBJ2-3, with 11 bases aligning to TRBD2. V lost 1 base to trimming and J lost 1 base; unmatched junction nucleotides: 1. The CDR3 is made up of 16 amino acids. CDR1 and CDR2 from the germline V gene are SSHAT and FNYEAQ (reference sequence). CDR3 nucleotide sequence: TGTGCCAGCAGCTTAGAACTAGCGGGGGGCACAGATACGCAGTATTTT. Protein product: CASSLELAGGTDTQYF.

The chain links TRBV12-5 to TRBJ2-3, with 9 bases fitting TRBD2. J lost 2 bases, V lost 6 bases, and 9 bases had no gene match. CDR3 size: 16 residues. Germline V gene sequence: CDR1 LGHNT, CDR2 FRNRAP. The CDR3 spells CASGQPGLANTDTQYF. The CDR3 DNA reads as TGTGCTAGTGGCCAGCCGGGACTAGCTAACACAGATACGCAGTATTTT.